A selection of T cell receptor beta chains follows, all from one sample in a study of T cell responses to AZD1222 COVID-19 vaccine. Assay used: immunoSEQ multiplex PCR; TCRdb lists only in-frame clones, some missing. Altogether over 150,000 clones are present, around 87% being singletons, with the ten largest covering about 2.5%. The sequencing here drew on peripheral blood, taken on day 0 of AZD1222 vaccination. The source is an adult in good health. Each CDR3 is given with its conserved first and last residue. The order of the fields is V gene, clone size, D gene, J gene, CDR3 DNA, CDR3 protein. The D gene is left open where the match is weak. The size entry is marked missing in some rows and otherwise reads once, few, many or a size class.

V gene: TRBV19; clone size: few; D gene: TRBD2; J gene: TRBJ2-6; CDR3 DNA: TGTGCCAGTAGGGCGGGAGGGATGAGGCCCGACTCTGGGGCCAACGTCCTGACTTTC; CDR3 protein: CASRAGGMRPDSGANVLTF
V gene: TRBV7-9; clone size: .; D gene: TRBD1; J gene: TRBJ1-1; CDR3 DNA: TGTGCCAGCAGCTTGGGGAAGGGAACGACAGGGGGAAGGAACACTGAAGCTTTCTTT; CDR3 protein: CASSLGKGTTGGRNTEAFF
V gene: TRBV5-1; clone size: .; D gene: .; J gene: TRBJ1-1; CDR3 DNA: TGCGCCAGCAGCCCCGGTACGGGGGGTACTGAAGCTTTCTTT; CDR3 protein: CASSPGTGGTEAFF
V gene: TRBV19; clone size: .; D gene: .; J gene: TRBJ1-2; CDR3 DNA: TGTGCCAGTAGTATATCGGGGCGCACCTATGGCTACACCTTC; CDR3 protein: CASSISGRTYGYTF
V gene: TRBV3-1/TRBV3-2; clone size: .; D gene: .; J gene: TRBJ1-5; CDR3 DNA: TGTGCCAGTTCAAAAGCGGGGAGCAATCAGCCCCAGCATTTT; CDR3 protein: CASSKAGSNQPQHF
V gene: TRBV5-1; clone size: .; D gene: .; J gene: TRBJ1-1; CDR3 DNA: TGCGCCAGCAGCTTGTGGATGAACACTGAAGCTTTCTTT; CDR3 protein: CASSLWMNTEAFF
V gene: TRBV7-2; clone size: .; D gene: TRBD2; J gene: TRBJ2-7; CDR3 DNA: TGTGCCAGCAGCTTACATGGGAGCGGGAGTTACGAGCAGTACTTC; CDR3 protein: CASSLHGSGSYEQYF
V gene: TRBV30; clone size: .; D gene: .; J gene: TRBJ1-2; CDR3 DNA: TGTGCCTGGAGTTGGGGGGACTATGGCTACACCTTC; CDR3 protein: CAWSWGDYGYTF
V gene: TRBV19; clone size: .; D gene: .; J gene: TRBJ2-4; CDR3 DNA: TGTGCCAGTAGTATAGGGAGGCAGGGGAAAGCCAAAAACATTCAGTACTTC; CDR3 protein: CASSIGRQGKAKNIQYF
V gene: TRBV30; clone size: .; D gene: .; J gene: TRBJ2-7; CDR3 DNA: TGTGCCTGGACGGGCTTAGGGAGTGCCTACGAGCAGTACTTC; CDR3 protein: CAWTGLGSAYEQYF